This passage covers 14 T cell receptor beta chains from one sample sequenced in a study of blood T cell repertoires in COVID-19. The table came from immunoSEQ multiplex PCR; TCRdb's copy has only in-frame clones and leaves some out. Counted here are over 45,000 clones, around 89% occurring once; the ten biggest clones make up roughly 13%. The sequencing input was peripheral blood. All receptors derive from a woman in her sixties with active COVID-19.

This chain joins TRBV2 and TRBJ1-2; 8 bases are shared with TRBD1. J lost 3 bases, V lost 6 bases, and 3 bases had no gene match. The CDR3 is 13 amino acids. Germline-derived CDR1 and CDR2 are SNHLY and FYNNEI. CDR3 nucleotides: TGTGCCAGCAGATTGACAGGGGACTATGGCTACACCTTC. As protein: CASRLTGDYGYTF.

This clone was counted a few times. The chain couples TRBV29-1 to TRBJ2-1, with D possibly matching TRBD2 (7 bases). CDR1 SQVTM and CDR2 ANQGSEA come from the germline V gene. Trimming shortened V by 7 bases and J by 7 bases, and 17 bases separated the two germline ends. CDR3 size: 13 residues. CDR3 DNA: TGCAGCGACCGGGGGGCGGGTTGGAATGAGCAGTTCTTC. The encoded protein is CSDRGAGWNEQFF.

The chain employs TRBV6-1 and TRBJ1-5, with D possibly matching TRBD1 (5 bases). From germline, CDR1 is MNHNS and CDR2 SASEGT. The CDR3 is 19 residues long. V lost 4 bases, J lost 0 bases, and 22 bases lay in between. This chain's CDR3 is CASSAILGPGDYSNQPQHF. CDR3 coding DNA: TGTGCCAGCAGTGCCATCTTGGGGCCTGGGGATTATAGCAATCAGCCCCAGCATTTT.

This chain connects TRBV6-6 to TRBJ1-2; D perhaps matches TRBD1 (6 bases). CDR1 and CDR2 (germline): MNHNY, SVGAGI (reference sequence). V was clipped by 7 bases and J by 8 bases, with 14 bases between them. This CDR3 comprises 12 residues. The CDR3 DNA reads TGTGCCAGCACACAAACAGGGATCGGCTACACCTTC. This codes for CASTQTGIGYTF.

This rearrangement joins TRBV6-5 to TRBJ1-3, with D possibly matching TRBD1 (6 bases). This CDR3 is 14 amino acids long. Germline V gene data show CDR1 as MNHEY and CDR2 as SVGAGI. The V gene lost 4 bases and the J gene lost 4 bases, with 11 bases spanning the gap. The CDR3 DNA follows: TGTGCCAGCAGTTCTCCAGGGGCCGGAAACACCATATATTTT. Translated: CASSSPGAGNTIYF.

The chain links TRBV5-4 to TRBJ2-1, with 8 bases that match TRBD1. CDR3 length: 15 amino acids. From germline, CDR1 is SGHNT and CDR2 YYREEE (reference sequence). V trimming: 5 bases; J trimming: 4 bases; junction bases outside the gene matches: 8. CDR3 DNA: TGTGCCAGCAGTTCCCAGGGGGCTCGGTACAATGAGCAGTTCTTC. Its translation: CASSSQGARYNEQFF. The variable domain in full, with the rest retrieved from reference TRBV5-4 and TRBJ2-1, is ETGVTQSPTHLIKTRGQQVTLRCSSQSGHNTVSWYQQALGQGPQFIFQYYREEENGRGNFPPRFSGLQFPNYSSELNVNALELDDSALYLCASSSQGARYNEQFFGPGTRLTVL.

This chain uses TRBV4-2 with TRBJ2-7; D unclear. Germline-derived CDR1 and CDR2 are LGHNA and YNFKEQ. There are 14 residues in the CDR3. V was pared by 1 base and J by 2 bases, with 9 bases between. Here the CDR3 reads CASSQATETYEQYF. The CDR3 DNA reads TGTGCCAGCAGCCAAGCCACGGAGACCTACGAGCAGTACTTC.

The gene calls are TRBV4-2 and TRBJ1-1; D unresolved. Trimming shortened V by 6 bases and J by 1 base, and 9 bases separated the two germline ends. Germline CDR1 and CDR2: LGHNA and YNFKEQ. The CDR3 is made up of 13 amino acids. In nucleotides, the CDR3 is TGTGCCAGCAGTTATTCGAGGAACACTGAAGCTTTCTTT. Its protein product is CASSYSRNTEAFF.

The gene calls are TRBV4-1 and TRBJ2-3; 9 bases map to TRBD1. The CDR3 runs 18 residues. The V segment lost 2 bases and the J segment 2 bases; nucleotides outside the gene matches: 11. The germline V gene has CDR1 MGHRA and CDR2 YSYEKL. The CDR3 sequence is CASSQLRGTGYLTDTQYF. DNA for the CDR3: TGCGCCAGCAGCCAACTTCGGGGGACAGGGTACCTCACAGATACGCAGTATTTT.

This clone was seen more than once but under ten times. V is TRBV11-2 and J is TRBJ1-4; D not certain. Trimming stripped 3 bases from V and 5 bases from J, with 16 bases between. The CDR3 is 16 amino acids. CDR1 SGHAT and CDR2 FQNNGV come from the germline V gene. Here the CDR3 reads CASSFRGGLGNEKLFF. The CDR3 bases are TGTGCCAGCAGCTTCCGAGGAGGGTTGGGAAATGAAAAACTGTTTTTT.

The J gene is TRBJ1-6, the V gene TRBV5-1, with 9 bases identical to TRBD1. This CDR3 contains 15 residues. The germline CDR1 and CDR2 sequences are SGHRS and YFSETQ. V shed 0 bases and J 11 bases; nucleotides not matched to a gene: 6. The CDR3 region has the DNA TGCGCCAGCAGCTTGGAGGGACAGGGTAGAGCACCCCTCCACTTT. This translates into CASSLEGQGRAPLHF.

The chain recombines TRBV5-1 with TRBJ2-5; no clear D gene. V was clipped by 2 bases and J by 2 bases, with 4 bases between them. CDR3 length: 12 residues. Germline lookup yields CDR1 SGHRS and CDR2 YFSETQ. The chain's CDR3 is CASSLAQETQYF. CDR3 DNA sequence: TGCGCCAGCAGCTTAGCTCAAGAGACCCAGTACTTC.

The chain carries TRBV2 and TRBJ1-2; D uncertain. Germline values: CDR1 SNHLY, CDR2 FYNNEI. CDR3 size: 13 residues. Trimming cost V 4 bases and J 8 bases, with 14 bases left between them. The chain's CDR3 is CASSVRDSRGYTF. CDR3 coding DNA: TGTGCCAGCAGTGTTCGTGACTCGAGGGGCTACACCTTC. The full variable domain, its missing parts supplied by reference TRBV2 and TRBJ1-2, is EPEVTQTPSHQVTQMGQEVILRCVPISNHLYFYWYRQILGQKVEFLVSFYNNEISEKSEIFDDQFSVERPDGSNFTLKIRSTKLEDSAMYFCASSVRDSRGYTFGSGTRLTVV.

The CDR3 loop is CASSPGPVRWNYGYTF. The CDR3 DNA reads as TGTGCCAGCAGCCCTGGGCCGGTCCGGTGGAACTATGGCTACACCTTC. The J gene is TRBJ1-2, the V gene TRBV9; no definite D call. The V end was cut by 4 bases, the J end by 2 bases, with 18 bases between. Germline CDR1 is SGDLS and CDR2 is YYNGEE. This CDR3 contains 16 residues.